A single sample gave rise to the 22 T cell receptor beta chains below, sequenced in a study of blood T cell repertoires in COVID-19 (TCRdb year 2020). Library creation used the immunoSEQ multiplex PCR assay. This is the immuneACCESS table as TCRdb keeps it, with only in-frame sequences that have V and J called. A part of the clones is gone; compared with another copy, unresolved V genes explain less than half, and the rest is unexplained. In this sample the table shows about 59,000 clones, 90% to 95% of which occur a single time. Around 9.4% of the sample rests with the top ten. The material sequenced was peripheral blood. These receptors originate from a human donor in a cohort sampled during active COVID-19.

The chain carries TRBV9 and TRBJ1-6; D is undetermined. The CDR3 spans 15 residues. CDR1 is SGDLS, CDR2 YYNGEE, per germline. Trimming left V 0 bases short and J 8 bases short, with 12 bases between. The CDR3 loop is CASSVEPTAYSPLHF. CDR3 sequence (DNA): TGTGCCAGCAGCGTAGAACCCACTGCGTATTCACCCCTCCACTTT.

V and J are TRBV9 and TRBJ1-5; D possibly corresponds to TRBD1 (6 bases). The CDR3 sequence is 16 residues long. V was shortened by 0 bases and J by 4 bases, with 14 bases between the two germline ends. In germline, CDR1 is SGDLS, CDR2 YYNGEE. The CDR3 protein is CASSVDRDKKNQPQHF. DNA of the CDR3: TGTGCCAGCAGCGTAGACCGGGACAAAAAGAATCAGCCCCAGCATTTT.

The sample holds a few counts of this clone. The J gene is TRBJ2-7, the V gene TRBV15; 8 nucleotides agree with TRBD2. From germline, CDR1 is LNHNV and CDR2 YYDKDF (reference sequence). V gave up 3 bases and J gave up 6 bases; unmatched junction bases: 7. The CDR3 is 14 amino acids. CDR3: CATSSTSGSTEQYF. The CDR3 region has the DNA TGTGCCACCAGCAGTACCAGCGGGAGTACCGAGCAGTACTTC.

This rearrangement joins TRBV18 to TRBJ2-3, with TRBD2 matching 11 bases. V lost 3 bases, J lost 5 bases, and 13 bases stayed unmatched. The CDR3 covers 18 residues. Per the germline V gene, CDR1 is KGHSH and CDR2 is LQKENI. CDR3 residues: CASSPLPSGGLGGDTQYF. DNA of the CDR3: TGTGCCAGCTCACCCCTCCCTAGCGGGGGGCTGGGAGGAGATACGCAGTATTTT. The variable domain in full, with the rest retrieved from reference TRBV18 and TRBJ2-3, is NAGVMQNPRHLVRRRGQEARLRCSPMKGHSHVYWYRQLPEEGLKFMVYLQKENIIDESGMPKERFSAEFPKEGPSILRIQQVVRGDSAAYFCASSPLPSGGLGGDTQYFGPGTRLTVL.

This clone came up a few times. The DNA of the CDR3 is TGTGCCAGCAGCGCAGAACAGGTCCGGGCCCCCGCAACTAATGAAAAACTGTTTTTT. It is translated as CASSAEQVRAPATNEKLFF. The chain has TRBV7-2 and TRBJ1-4; tentative D call: TRBD1 (5 bases). V lost 5 bases and J 0 bases, leaving 22 bases between the germline ends. Germline CDR1 is SGHTA and CDR2 is FQGNSA. The CDR3 is made up of 19 amino acids.

The chain combines TRBV18 with TRBJ2-7, with D tentatively TRBD2 (6 bases). V was pared by 2 bases and J by 6 bases, with 14 bases between. This CDR3 is built from 14 residues. Germline-derived CDR1 and CDR2 are KGHSH and LQKENI. The CDR3 region is CASSPWGEAREQYF. The DNA of the CDR3 is TGTGCCAGCTCACCATGGGGGGAGGCTCGCGAGCAGTACTTC.

This clone was detected only once. The CDR3 nucleotides are TGTGCCAGCAGCCTTGAGACAGGGACCCATGAGCAGTTCTTC. It specifies CASSLETGTHEQFF. The chain recombines TRBV11-3 with TRBJ2-1; TRBD1 matches at 7 bases. Trimming removed 5 bases from V and 8 bases from J; junction bases left unmatched: 9. CDR3 length: 14 residues. The germline gives CDR1 SGHNT, CDR2 YENEEA.

This rearrangement joins TRBV6-6 to TRBJ2-3; D not certain. Germline CDR1 MNHNY, CDR2 SVGAGI (reference sequence). V lost 2 bases and J 6 bases, leaving 6 bases between the germline ends. This CDR3 comprises 12 residues. The CDR3 sequence is CASSYPQDTQYF. CDR3 sequence (DNA): TGTGCCAGCAGTTACCCACAGGATACGCAGTATTTT.

The J gene is TRBJ2-3, the V gene TRBV6-1; D is unclear. This CDR3 is built from 14 residues. Trimming stripped 3 bases from V and 2 bases from J, with 9 bases between. CDR1 and CDR2 (germline): MNHNS, SASEGT. CDR3 region: CASSDFADTDTQYF. DNA for the CDR3: TGTGCCAGCAGTGATTTTGCGGACACAGATACGCAGTATTTT.

The CDR3: CASSQAARWGLAGWGNIQYF. CDR3 DNA sequence: TGTGCCAGCAGCCAAGCAGCCCGCTGGGGACTAGCGGGGTGGGGGAACATTCAGTACTTC. This chain uses TRBV3-1 (or the pseudogene TRBV3-2) with TRBJ2-4; 13 bases line up with TRBD2. The trim removed 1 base at V and 7 bases at J, leaving 16 bases unmatched. CDR3 length equals 20 residues. Germline V gives CDR1 LGHDT, CDR2 YNNKEL (reference sequence).

The chain combines TRBV21-1 with TRBJ1-1; TRBD1 is the table's D call and was not checked against the DNA. TRBV21-1 is deemed a pseudogene. The CDR3 has 17 residues. The CDR3 reads CASSRGKGAGMNTEAFF. The CDR3 DNA sequence: TGTGCCAGCAGCAGAGGGAAGGGGGCTGGGATGAACACTGAAGCTTTCTTT.

The table lists this clone with a count of one. The rearrangement links TRBV3-1 (or the pseudogene TRBV3-2) to TRBJ2-1; 11 bases agree with TRBD2. The CDR3 totals 15 residues. Losses at the gene ends were 4 bases for V and 9 bases for J; bases not matched to a gene: 8. Per germline, CDR1 LGHDT and CDR2 YNNKEL (reference sequence). CDR3 nucleotide sequence: TGTGCCAGCAGCCGAGGTAGCGGGGGGGCTGTTGAGCAGTTCTTC. Translating it yields CASSRGSGGAVEQFF.

The J gene is TRBJ2-5, the V gene TRBV2; no definite D call. The V end was cut by 8 bases, the J end by 5 bases, with 18 bases between. Germline V gene data show CDR1 as SNHLY and CDR2 as FYNNEI. The length of the CDR3 is 14 residues. CDR3 nucleotides: TGTGCCAGCCGCCCGCTCCGGCTGGAGGAGACCCAGTACTTC. Encoded protein: CASRPLRLEETQYF.

The chain couples TRBV9 to TRBJ2-7; 7 nucleotides agree with TRBD2. The CDR3 spans 16 residues. V lost 0 bases, J lost 3 bases, and 9 bases stayed unmatched. Germline assignment: CDR1 SGDLS and CDR2 YYNGEE. The CDR3 DNA sequence: TGTGCCAGCAGCGTAGGGTCTCTAGCGGAACTCTACGAGCAGTACTTC. Protein sequence: CASSVGSLAELYEQYF.

The rearrangement joins TRBV5-1 to TRBJ2-3; D possibly corresponds to TRBD2 (6 bases). The CDR3 length is 14 residues. V lost 0 bases and J lost 6, with 11 bases in between. Germline V gene lookup returns CDR1 SGHRS and CDR2 YFSETQ. The DNA for the CDR3 is TGCGCCAGCAGCTTGGCCGCGGGGAGGGATACGCAGTATTTT. Translating gives CASSLAAGRDTQYF.

The chain recombines TRBV30 with TRBJ1-3; D possibly corresponds to TRBD1 (6 bases). V shed 6 bases and J shed 0 bases, with 12 bases lying between them. The germline V gene encodes CDR1 GTSNPN and CDR2 SVGIG (reference sequence). CDR3 size: 14 residues. CDR3 nucleotide sequence: TGTGCCTGTAGAGACAGGAACTCTGGAAACACCATATATTTT. It specifies CACRDRNSGNTIYF.

The rearrangement joins TRBV19 to TRBJ2-5; TRBD2 matches at 8 bases. Germline assignment: CDR1 LNHDA and CDR2 SQIVND (reference sequence). The CDR3 covers 15 residues. The V gene end was trimmed by 5 bases and the J gene end by 5 bases; junction bases not matched to a gene: 10. Here the CDR3 reads CASSQTSVALETQYF. The CDR3 DNA sequence: TGTGCCAGTAGTCAGACTAGCGTTGCCCTCGAGACCCAGTACTTC. The whole variable domain, filled in from reference TRBV19 and TRBJ2-5, reads DGGITQSPKYLFRKEGQNVTLSCEQNLNHDAMYWYRQDPGQGLRLIYYSQIVNDFQKGDIAEGYSVSREKKESFPLTVTSAQKNPTAFYLCASSQTSVALETQYFGPGTRLLVL.

V gene TRBV5-1 combines with J gene TRBJ2-2; 7 positions match TRBD2. J was trimmed by 0 bases and V by 1 base; bases with no gene match: 6. This CDR3 spans 17 amino acids. CDR1 is SGHRS and CDR2 is YFSETQ in the germline V gene. DNA of the CDR3: TGCGCCAGCAGCTTGCGGCGGGAGTTCGCGAACACCGGGGAGCTGTTTTTT. Translating it yields CASSLRREFANTGELFF.

The rearrangement links TRBV6-5 to TRBJ1-2, with a tentative D call TRBD1 (6 bases). Trimming removed 6 bases from V and 7 bases from J, with 15 bases in between. Germline assignment: CDR1 MNHEY and CDR2 SVGAGI. The CDR3 is made up of 13 amino acids. The CDR3 DNA is TGTGCCAGCAGGACCCCAACAGGGCTTGGCTACACCTTC. Its protein product is CASRTPTGLGYTF.

This clone is a singleton in its sample. The CDR3 protein is CASNPTGSYNEQFF. DNA of the CDR3: TGTGCCAGCAACCCTACCGGCTCCTACAATGAGCAGTTCTTC. The chain links TRBV7-9 to TRBJ2-1; D gene uncertain. CDR1 and CDR2 (germline): SEHNR, FQNEAQ (reference sequence). The CDR3 consists of 14 residues. The V and J ends lost 7 bases and 0 bases respectively, with 10 bases between them.

The rearrangement joins TRBV7-9 to TRBJ2-7; 9 nucleotides agree with TRBD2. Germline V gene sequence: CDR1 SEHNR, CDR2 FQNEAQ (reference sequence). J lost 0 bases, V lost 8 bases, and 14 bases had no gene match. The CDR3 runs to 17 residues. DNA for the CDR3: TGTGCCAGCTCCCCCCTAGAGAGCGGGGGGCCCTCCTACGAGCAGTACTTC. Residues: CASSPLESGGPSYEQYF.

This chain links TRBV2 with TRBJ1-4; unclear D gene. Germline CDR1 reads SNHLY; CDR2 reads FYNNEI. The CDR3 has 15 residues. The germline V and J ends were trimmed by 4 bases and 0 bases, with 9 bases remaining between them. The CDR3 region has the DNA TGTGCCAGCAGTGTCTGGAGGTCAACTAATGAAAAACTGTTTTTT. This sequence encodes CASSVWRSTNEKLFF.